This T cell receptor (beta chain) was identified during a study of T cell repertoires in cytomegalovirus infection. About the study: It was the public TCR beta signatures that indicated both CMV infection and matching HLA type.

This clonotype was observed a handful of times. What it recognizes is unknown. The V gene lost 3 bases and the J gene lost 10 bases, with 18 bases spanning the gap. This CDR3 comprises 15 residues. The germline gives CDR1 KGHDR, CDR2 SFDVKD. Study-wide points: The cumulative frequency of public TCR beta families identified carriers of CMV plus the relevant HLA. Predominance within the ex vivo response was attributable to HLA-C-restricted CMV-specific TCR beta clonotypes.

MiXCR, applied by TCRdb to the reads, yields one record per CDR3 protein. Among fewer than 550,000 distinct CDR3 sequences listed, roughly a third were seen once. This receptor was identified in a human donor in good health (CMV status not recorded). Some clones in this sample may be carry-over from other donors' samples. The V gene is TRBV24-1, the J gene TRBJ2-1, with D unresolved. The sequenced material came from PBMCs. CDR3 nucleotides: TGTGCCACCAGTGATCGTCGCAATCGGGTTAAGGAGCAGTTCTTC. Amino acids: CATSDRRNRVKEQFF.